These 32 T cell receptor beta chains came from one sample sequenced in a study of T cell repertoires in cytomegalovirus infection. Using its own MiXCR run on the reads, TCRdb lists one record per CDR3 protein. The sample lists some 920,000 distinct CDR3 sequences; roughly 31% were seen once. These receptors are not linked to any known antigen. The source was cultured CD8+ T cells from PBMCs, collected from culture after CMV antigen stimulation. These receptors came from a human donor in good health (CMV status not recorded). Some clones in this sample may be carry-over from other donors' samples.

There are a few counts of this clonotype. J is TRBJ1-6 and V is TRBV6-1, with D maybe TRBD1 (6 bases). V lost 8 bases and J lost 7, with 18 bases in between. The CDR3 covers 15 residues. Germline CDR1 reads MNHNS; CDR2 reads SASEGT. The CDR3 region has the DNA TGTGCCAGCCTGACAGGTCCTCTCTCCAATTCACCCCTCCACTTT. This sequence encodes CASLTGPLSNSPLHF.

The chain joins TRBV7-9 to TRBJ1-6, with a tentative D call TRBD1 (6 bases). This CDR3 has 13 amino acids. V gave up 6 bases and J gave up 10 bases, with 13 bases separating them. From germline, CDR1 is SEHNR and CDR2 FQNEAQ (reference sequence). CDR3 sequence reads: CASRGALISPLHF. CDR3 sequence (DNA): TGTGCCAGCAGGGGGGCTTTGATCTCACCCCTCCACTTT. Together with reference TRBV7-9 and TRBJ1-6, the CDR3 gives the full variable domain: DTGVSQNPRHKITKRGQNVTFRCDPISEHNRLYWYRQTLGQGPEFLTYFQNEAQLEKSRLLSDRFSAERPKGSFSTLEIQRTEQGDSAMYLCASRGALISPLHFGNGTRLTVT.

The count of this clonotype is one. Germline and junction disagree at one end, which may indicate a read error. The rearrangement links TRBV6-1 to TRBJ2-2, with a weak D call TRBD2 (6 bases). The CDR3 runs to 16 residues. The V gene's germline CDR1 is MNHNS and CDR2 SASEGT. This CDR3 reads CASSYWPGWNTGGLFF. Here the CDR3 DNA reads TGTGCCAGCAGTTATTGGCCAGGGTGGAACACCGGGGGGCTGTTTTTT.

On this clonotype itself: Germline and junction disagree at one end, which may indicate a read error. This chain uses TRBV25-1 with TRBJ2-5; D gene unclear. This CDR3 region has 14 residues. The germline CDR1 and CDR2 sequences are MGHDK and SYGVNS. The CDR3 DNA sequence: TGTGCCAGCAGTGAATTCAGCCTCGTGGAGACCCAGAACTTC. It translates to CASSEFSLVETQNF.

The CDR3 reads CSALTPGESSYNEQFF. In DNA, the CDR3 is TGCAGTGCTCTGACACCAGGGGAGAGCTCCTACAATGAGCAGTTCTTC. V usage is TRBV20-1 and J usage is TRBJ2-1, with a possible D match to TRBD1 (6 bases). V lost 5 bases and J 0 bases, leaving 17 bases between the germline ends. From germline, CDR1 is DFQATT and CDR2 SNEGSKA (reference sequence). This CDR3 has 16 residues.

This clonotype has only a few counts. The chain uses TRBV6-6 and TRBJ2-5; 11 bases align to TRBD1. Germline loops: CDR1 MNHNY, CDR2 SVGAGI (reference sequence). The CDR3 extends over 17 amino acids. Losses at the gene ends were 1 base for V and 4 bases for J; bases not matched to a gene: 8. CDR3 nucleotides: TGTGCCAGCAGTTACTGGATGGACAGGGGGCGAGGAGAGACCCAGTACTTC. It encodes CASSYWMDRGRGETQYF.

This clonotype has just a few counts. CDR3 residues: CASGKDRETEAFF. The DNA for the CDR3 is TGTGCTAGTGGAAAGGACAGGGAGACTGAAGCTTTCTTT. This sequence joins TRBV12-5 and TRBJ1-1; 8 positions agree with TRBD1. Germline trimming cut 6 bases from V and 5 bases from J; bases unmatched to any gene: 5. This CDR3 has 13 amino acids. Germline V gene data show CDR1 as LGHNT and CDR2 as FRNRAP. The complete variable domain, with remaining parts taken from reference TRBV12-5 and TRBJ1-1, reads DARVTQTPRHKVTEMGQEVTMRCQPILGHNTVFWYRQTMMQGLELLAYFRNRAPLDDSGMPKDRFSAEMPDATLATLKIQPSEPRDSAVYFCASGKDRETEAFFGQGTRLTVV.

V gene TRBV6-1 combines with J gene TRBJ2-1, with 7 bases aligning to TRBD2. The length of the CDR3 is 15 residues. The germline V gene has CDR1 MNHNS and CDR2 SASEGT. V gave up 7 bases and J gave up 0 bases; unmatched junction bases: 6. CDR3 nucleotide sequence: TGTGCCAGCAATCCTCCGGGGGGCTCCTACAATGAGCAGTTCTTC. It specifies CASNPPGGSYNEQFF.

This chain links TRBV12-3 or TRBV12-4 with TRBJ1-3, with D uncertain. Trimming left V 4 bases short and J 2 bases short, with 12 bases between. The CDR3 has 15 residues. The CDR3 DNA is TGTGCCAGCAGTTCCCCGGACGTAGCTGGAAACACCATATATTTT. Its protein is CASSSPDVAGNTIYF.

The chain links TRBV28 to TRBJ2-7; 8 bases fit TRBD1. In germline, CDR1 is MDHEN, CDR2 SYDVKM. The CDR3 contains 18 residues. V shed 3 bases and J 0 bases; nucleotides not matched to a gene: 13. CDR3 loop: CASSLGDRLNKPSYEQYV. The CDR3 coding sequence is TGTGCCAGCAGTTTGGGGGACAGGCTAAACAAACCCTCCTACGAGCAGTACGTC.

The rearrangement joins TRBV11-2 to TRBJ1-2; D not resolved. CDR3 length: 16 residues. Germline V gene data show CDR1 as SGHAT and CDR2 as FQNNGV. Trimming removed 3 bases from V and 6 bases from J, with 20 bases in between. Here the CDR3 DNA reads TGTGCCAGCAGCTTGAACCCAAGACTCCCCCGGAATGGCTACACCTTC. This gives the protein CASSLNPRLPRNGYTF. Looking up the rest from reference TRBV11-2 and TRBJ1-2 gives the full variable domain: EAGVAQSPRYKIIEKRQSVAFWCNPISGHATLYWYQQILGQGPKLLIQFQNNGVVDDSQLPKDRFSAERLKGVDSTLKIQPAKLEDSAVYLCASSLNPRLPRNGYTFGSGTRLTVV.

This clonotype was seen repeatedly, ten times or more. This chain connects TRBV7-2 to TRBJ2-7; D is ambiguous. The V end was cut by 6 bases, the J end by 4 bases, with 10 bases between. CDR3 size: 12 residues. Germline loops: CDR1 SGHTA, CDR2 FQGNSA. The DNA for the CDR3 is TGTGCCAGCAGGACACCTGGTTACGAGCAGTACGTC. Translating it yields CASRTPGYEQYV.

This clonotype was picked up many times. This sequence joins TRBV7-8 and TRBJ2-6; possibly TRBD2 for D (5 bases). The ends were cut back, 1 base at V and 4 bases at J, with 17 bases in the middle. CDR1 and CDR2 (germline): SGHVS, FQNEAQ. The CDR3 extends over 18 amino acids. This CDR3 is CASSLVAQRAPGANVLTF. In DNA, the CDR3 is TGTGCCAGCAGCTTAGTTGCACAGAGGGCCCCCGGGGCCAACGTCCTGACTTTC.

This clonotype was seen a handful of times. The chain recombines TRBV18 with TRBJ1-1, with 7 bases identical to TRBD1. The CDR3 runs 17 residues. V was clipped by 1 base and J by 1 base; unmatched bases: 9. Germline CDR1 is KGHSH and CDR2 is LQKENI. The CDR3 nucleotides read TGTGCCAGCTCACCACTATCTTTTGGGACAGAGAACACTGAAGCTTTCTTT. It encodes CASSPLSFGTENTEAFF.

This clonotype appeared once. This CDR3 is CASSPSFGSRDYEQYF. The CDR3 DNA reads as TGCGCCAGCAGCCCCTCTTTTGGCTCCCGGGATTACGAGCAGTACTTC. This chain uses TRBV4-3 with TRBJ2-7, with D maybe TRBD2 (5 bases). Trimming took off 4 bases at V and 4 bases at J, with 20 bases between the two ends. Germline V gives CDR1 LGHNA, CDR2 YSLEER. This CDR3 is 16 amino acids long.

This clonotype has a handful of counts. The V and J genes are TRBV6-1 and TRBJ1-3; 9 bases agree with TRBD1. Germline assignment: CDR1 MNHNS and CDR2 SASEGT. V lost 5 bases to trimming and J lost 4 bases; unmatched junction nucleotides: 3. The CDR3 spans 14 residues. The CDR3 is CASSPDRGGNTIYF. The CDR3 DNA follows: TGTGCCAGCAGTCCGGACAGGGGCGGAAACACCATATATTTT.

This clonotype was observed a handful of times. The CDR3 DNA reads as TGTGCCAGCAGCATAAAGACTAGCGGGTTCTACAATGAGCAGTTCTTC. It translates to CASSIKTSGFYNEQFF. The chain has TRBV7-8 and TRBJ2-1; TRBD2 aligns across 10 bases. After removal of 5 bases from V and 3 bases from J, the junction contained 7 bases not matched to a gene. The CDR3 runs to 16 residues. Germline V gene data show CDR1 as SGHVS and CDR2 as FQNEAQ.

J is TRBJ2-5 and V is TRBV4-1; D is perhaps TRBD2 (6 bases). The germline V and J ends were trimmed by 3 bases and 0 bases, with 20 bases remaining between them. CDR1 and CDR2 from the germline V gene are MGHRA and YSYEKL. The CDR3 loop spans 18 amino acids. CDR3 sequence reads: CASSHNLAGSGDQETQYF. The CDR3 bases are TGCGCCAGCAGCCACAACCTTGCGGGATCGGGGGACCAAGAGACCCAGTACTTC.

CDR3 residues: CASNQGVNSNQPQHF. Written as DNA, the CDR3 is TGTGCCAGCAACCAGGGGGTGAATAGCAATCAGCCCCAGCATTTT. This chain links TRBV7-6 with TRBJ1-5, with TRBD1 identical over 7 bases. J lost 0 bases, V lost 7 bases, and 6 bases had no gene match. Germline V gene lookup returns CDR1 SGHVS and CDR2 FNYEAQ. The CDR3 has 15 amino acids.

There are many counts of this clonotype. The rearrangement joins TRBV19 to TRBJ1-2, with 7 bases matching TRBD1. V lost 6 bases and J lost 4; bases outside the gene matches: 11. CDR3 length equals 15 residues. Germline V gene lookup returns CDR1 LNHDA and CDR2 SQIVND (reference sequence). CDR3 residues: CASSPFERGPYGYTF. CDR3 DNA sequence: TGTGCCAGTAGCCCCTTTGAGAGGGGGCCCTATGGCTACACCTTC.

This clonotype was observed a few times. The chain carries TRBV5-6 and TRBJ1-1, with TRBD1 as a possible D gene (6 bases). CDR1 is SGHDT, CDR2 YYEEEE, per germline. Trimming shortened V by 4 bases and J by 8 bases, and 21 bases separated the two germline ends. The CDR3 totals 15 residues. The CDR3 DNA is TGTGCCAGCAGCCTGGACAGCCGGGACATGGAGGAAGCTTTCTTT. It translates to CASSLDSRDMEEAFF.

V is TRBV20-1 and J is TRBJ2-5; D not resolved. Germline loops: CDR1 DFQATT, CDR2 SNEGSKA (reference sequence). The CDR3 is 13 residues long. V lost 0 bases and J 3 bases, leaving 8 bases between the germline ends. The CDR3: CSARDLTEETQYF. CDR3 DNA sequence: TGCAGTGCTAGAGATTTAACGGAAGAGACCCAGTACTTC.

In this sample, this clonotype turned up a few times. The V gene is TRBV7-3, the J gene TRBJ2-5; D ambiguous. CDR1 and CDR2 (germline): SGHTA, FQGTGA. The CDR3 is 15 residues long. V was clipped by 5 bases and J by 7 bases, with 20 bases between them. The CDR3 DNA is TGTGCCAGCAGCCCTATGACGGGCCTAGGGCCGACCCAGTACTTC. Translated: CASSPMTGLGPTQYF. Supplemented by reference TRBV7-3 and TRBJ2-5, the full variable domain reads GAGVSQTPSNKVTEKGKYVELRCDPISGHTALYWYRQSLGQGPEFLIYFQGTGAADDSGLPNDRFFAVRPEGSVSTLKIQRTERGDSAVYLCASSPMTGLGPTQYFGPGTRLLVL.

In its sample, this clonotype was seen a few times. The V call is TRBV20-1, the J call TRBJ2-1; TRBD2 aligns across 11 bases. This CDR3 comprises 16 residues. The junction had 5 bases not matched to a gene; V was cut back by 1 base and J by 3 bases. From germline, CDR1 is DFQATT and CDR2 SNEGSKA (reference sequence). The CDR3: CSARGSLAGVYNEQFF. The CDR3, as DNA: TGCAGTGCTAGAGGCTCACTAGCGGGGGTCTACAATGAGCAGTTCTTC.

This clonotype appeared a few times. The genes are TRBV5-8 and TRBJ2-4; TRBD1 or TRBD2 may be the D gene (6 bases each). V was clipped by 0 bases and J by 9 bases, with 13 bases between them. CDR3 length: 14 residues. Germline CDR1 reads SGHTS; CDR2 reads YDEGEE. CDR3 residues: CASSLVEGGGIQYF. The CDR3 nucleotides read TGTGCCAGCAGCTTGGTGGAGGGGGGCGGCATTCAGTACTTC.

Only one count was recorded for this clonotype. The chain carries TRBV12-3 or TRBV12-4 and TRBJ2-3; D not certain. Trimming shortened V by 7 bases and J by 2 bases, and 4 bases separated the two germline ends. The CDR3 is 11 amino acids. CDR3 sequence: CASIVTDTQYF. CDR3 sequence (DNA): TGTGCCAGCATTGTCACAGATACGCAGTATTTT.

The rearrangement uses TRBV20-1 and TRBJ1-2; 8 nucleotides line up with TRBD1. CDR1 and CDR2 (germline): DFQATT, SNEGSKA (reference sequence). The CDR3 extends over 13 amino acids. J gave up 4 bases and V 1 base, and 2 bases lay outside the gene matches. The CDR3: CSARGQGPYGYTF. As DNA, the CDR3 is TGCAGTGCTAGAGGACAGGGGCCCTATGGCTACACCTTC.

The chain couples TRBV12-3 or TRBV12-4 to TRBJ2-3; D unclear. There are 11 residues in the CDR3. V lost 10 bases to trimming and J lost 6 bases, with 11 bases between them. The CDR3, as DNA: TGTGCCACCTCTTTGGGGGATACGCAGTATTTT. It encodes CATSLGDTQYF.

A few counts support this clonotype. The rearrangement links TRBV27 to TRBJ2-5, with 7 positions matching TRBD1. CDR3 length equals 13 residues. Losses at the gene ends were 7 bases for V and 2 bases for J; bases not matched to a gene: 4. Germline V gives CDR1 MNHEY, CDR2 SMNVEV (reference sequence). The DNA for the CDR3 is TGTGCCAGCATAGGACAGGAGCAAGAGACCCAGTACTTC. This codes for CASIGQEQETQYF.

The CDR3 region is CASSFAPGVPNTEAFF. DNA of the CDR3: TGTGCCAGCAGTTTTGCGCCAGGGGTCCCAAACACTGAAGCTTTCTTT. This chain connects TRBV12-3 or TRBV12-4 to TRBJ1-1; TRBD1 might be the D (6 bases). This CDR3 region has 16 residues. Trimming cost V 3 bases and J 2 bases, with 16 bases left between them.

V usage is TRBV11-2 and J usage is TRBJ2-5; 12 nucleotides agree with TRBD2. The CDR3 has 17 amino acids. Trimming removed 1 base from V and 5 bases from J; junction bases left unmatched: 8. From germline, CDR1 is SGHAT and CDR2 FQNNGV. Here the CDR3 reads CASSLVASGGVLETQYF. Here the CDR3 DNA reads TGTGCCAGCAGCTTAGTAGCTAGCGGGGGGGTCTTGGAGACCCAGTACTTC.

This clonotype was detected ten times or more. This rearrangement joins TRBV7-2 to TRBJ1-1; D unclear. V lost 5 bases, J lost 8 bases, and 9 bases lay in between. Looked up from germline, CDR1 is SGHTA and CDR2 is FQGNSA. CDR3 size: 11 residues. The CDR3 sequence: CASSSGMEAFF. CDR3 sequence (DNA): TGTGCCAGCAGCAGCGGCATGGAAGCTTTCTTT.